This TCR beta chain comes out of a study of CD8+ T cells in alopecia areata. General observations from the study: Clonality was higher in lesional than normal scalp, especially in alopecia totalis/universalis.

cDNA serving as the sequencing template came from extracted, reverse transcribed RNA. Sequenced by immunoSEQ multiplex PCR; TCRdb stores in-frame clones only, minus some. The data show around 100,000 clones, with none appearing a single time. A word on this clone: What it recognizes is unknown. Gene and germline names: mouse. The CDR3 end falls 4 residues outside the read, so it is completed with the germline J gene.

Trimming shortened V by 5 bases and J by 1 base, and 14 bases separated the two germline ends. CDR1 is NNHDY, CDR2 SYVADS, per germline. CDR3 length: 15 residues. The specimen sequenced was lesional skin. This chain joins TRBV13-3 and TRBJ2-3, with D possibly TRBD1 on 5 matching bases. The clonotype comes from a C3H/HeJ mouse with alopecia areata. Strain MHC haplotype: H2-k. The CDR3 bases that were read are TGTGCCAGCAGCTCCTACAGGATGGGTGCAGAA. Translation: CASSSYRMGAE. The complete CDR3 reads CASSSYRMGAETLYF.